The rows below give T cell receptor beta chains drawn from one sample of a study of T cell changes during pregnancy in multiple sclerosis. Libraries were prepared by immunoSEQ multiplex PCR; TCRdb keeps only in-frame clonotypes and omits some of them. The table lists more than 80,000 clones, 92% of them singletons. Sequenced here: peripheral blood, sampled after pregnancy. Receptor source: a female donor with multiple sclerosis, enrolled in a pregnancy study. The CDR3 runs from the conserved cysteine through the conserved F or W. The size field is filled for only some rows; it gives once, few, many or a size class.

TRBV11-2	15	-	TRBJ2-3	CASSTSGTAPDTQYF
TRBV7-2	16	-	TRBJ2-7	CASSGGVQALTYEQYF
TRBV28	14	-	TRBJ2-7	CASSGRGGPYEQYF
TRBV2	15	-	TRBJ2-4	CASSGTLLAKNIQYF
TRBV6-1	13	once	TRBJ2-7	CASSQTQSYEQYF
TRBV13	15	-	TRBJ2-5	CASSPRGGGRETQYF
TRBV2	17	-	TRBJ1-5	CASSGGWDSHSNQPQHF
TRBV5-1	14	-	TRBJ2-5	CASSPGGSQETQYF
TRBV2	18	-	TRBJ1-6	CASSVRDRVGGYNSPLHF
TRBV30	15	-	TRBJ2-3	CAWSVRDRVKNTQYF
TRBV19	16	-	TRBJ2-4	CASSIFPGLAKNIQYF
TRBV5-6	14	-	TRBJ1-5	CASSTGASNQPQHF
TRBV19	17	-	TRBJ1-3	CASSNPPNRGPGNTIYF
TRBV13	16	-	TRBJ1-3	CASSLSLSSSGNTIYF
TRBV28	19	once	TRBJ2-1	CASLTRGSGSWSSYNEQFF
TRBV18	15	-	TRBJ1-2	CASSPGRALSDGYTF
TRBV4-2	21	-	TRBJ2-7	CASSQDTRAGTQLAGVYEQYF
TRBV19	12	few	TRBJ1-1	CASKDRGTEAFF
TRBV29-1	13	-	TRBJ2-3	CSARGRLTDTQYF
TRBV14	12	-	TRBJ2-7	CASSQASTKQYF
TRBV21-1	17	-	TRBJ1-6	CASSNWGRTTYNSPLHF
TRBV18	15	-	TRBJ1-6	CASSPGAEINSPLHF
TRBV6-5	14	-	TRBJ1-4	CASSYRPTGEKLFF
TRBV5-4	13	-	TRBJ2-1	CASSPPRVDEQFF
TRBV19	16	-	TRBJ2-7	CASSIPRQGNTYEQYF
TRBV19	14	-	TRBJ2-3	CASGDSPSTDTQYF
TRBV9	15	-	TRBJ1-3	CASSEGGQGGNTIYF
TRBV10-3	14	-	TRBJ1-2	CAISESGGEDGYTF
TRBV4-2	14	-	TRBJ1-1	CASSQGQGARYAFF
TRBV27	19	few	TRBJ2-7	CASSLSAWGGRRGTGEQYF
TRBV27	15	-	TRBJ2-1	CASRHRQAGGGEQFF
TRBV7-9	16	-	TRBJ2-5	CASSPPTSGRVETQYF
TRBV27	14	-	TRBJ1-1	CASSPPPAGSEAFF
TRBV7-3	16	-	TRBJ2-6	CASSHRPGSGANVLTF
TRBV7-2	12	-	TRBJ2-1	CASSFSRFEQFF
TRBV28	16	-	TRBJ1-3	CASSTDRGTSGNTIYF
TRBV19	13	-	TRBJ2-5	CASSSDFRETQYF